This TCR beta chain was documented in a study of T cell responses to AZD1222 COVID-19 vaccine. Study conclusions and caveats: Seropositive AZD1222 recipients at baseline numbered only five or six. Most donors were white British, females outnumbered males, and clonal diversity was possibly underestimated.

On this clone: Its antigen is unknown.

The CDR3 covers 16 residues. V trimming: 3 bases; J trimming: 5 bases; junction bases outside the gene matches: 9. CDR1 is MNHNS and CDR2 is SASEGT in the germline V gene. Profiled with immunoSEQ multiplex PCR; TCRdb holds only in-frame clones, not every one. The table lists 120,000 or so clones, roughly 89% of them singletons. This sample comprised peripheral blood, obtained on day 0 of MenACWY control vaccination. The chain is built from TRBV6-1 and TRBJ2-1; 8 bases fit TRBD1. This receptor was identified in an adult in good health. CDR3 nucleotides: TGTGCCAGCAGTGACCCCTGGACAGGGTCCCACAATGAGCAGTTCTTC. Amino acid sequence: CASSDPWTGSHNEQFF.